These T cell receptor beta chains were read from a single sample in a study of blood T cell repertoires in COVID-19. Only in-frame clones appear in the TCRdb table, and some are missing; sequencing was by immunoSEQ multiplex PCR. Here the sample spans roughly 370,000 clones, approximately 87% being singletons. Sequenced material: PBMCs or T cells enriched from blood (not recorded which). All receptors come from a woman aged 45 to 65 who had recovered from COVID-19. The conserved cysteine and the conserved F or W are not part of the CDR3 here.

V | CDR3
TRBV11-2 | ASSLEAQDLPSNYGYT
TRBV6-2/TRBV6-3 | ASSPGVVYSNQPQH
TRBV5-1 | ASSLTSLDGRGKLF
TRBV11-1 | ASSSAAGGPMDEQF
TRBV2 | ASSEVRNYGYT
TRBV18 | ASSPQTGQETQY
TRBV6-2/TRBV6-3 | ASSPIQGDKAF
TRBV19 | ASSFQGAVEVIQY
TRBV5-5 | ASSLAQGYYEQY
TRBV4-1 | ASSQGRDRVDNEQF
TRBV2 | ASSLDSIGEAF
TRBV28 | AHGGAGMNTEAF
TRBV27 | ASSFRQGAEETQY
TRBV18 | ASSPFMGPSQETQY
TRBV6-5 | ASSYPLDTQY
TRBV5-1 | ASRPGQGRNTIY
TRBV28 | ASRTGTGTAYEQY
TRBV18 | ASSPSLNSPLH
TRBV2 | ASSINSGTWNEKLF
TRBV18 | ASSRSEDYGYT
TRBV11-1 | ASSLDSYEQY
TRBV28 | ASERTGSGGYT
TRBV7-2 | ASSLARLAGGSKNIQY
TRBV3-1/TRBV3-2 | ASSRQMGGRNYGYT
TRBV24-1 | ATSQTTGATGELF
TRBV30 | AWSGQGNTEAF
TRBV30 | AWSIQQGVYNSPLH
TRBV7-9 | ASSQTGGDAGELF
TRBV15 | ATSRDLAFGGETQY
TRBV5-1 | ASSLEGTGVLSEAF
TRBV12-3/TRBV12-4 | ASRTGAWGYT
TRBV30 | AWSRYRDRGMDYGYT
TRBV27 | ASREIGGGYT
TRBV5-1 | ASSRTGGREKLF
TRBV5-5 | ASSRTDSYNSPLH
TRBV3-1/TRBV3-2 | ASSPQGAGGYT
TRBV6-5 | ASSSDPGTRETQY